These 30 T cell receptor beta chains came from one sample sequenced in a study of blood T cell repertoires in COVID-19. Method: immunoSEQ multiplex PCR; TCRdb's copy keeps in-frame clones and lacks some. Among 300,000 to 400,000 clones listed, 85% to 95% were seen once. Sequences were obtained from PBMCs or T cells enriched from blood (not recorded which). The receptors were sampled from a woman in her twenties or thirties who had been exposed to COVID-19.

In DNA, the CDR3 is TGTGCCAGCAGCAGAGGAAGAGATCAGCCCCAGCATTTT. Its translation is CASSRGRDQPQHF. The chain couples TRBV7-7 to TRBJ1-5; D call uncertain. V lost 5 bases to trimming and J lost 5 bases, with 10 bases between them. Germline CDR1 and CDR2: SSHAT and FNYEAQ (reference sequence). The CDR3 consists of 13 residues.

J is TRBJ1-2 and V is TRBV19; TRBD1 is a possible D gene (6 bases). Per germline, CDR1 LNHDA and CDR2 SQIVND (reference sequence). This CDR3 region has 15 residues. V was cut by 3 bases and J by 2 bases, with 13 bases left in between. The CDR3 DNA is TGTGCCAGTAGTATTTTCGGTCAGGGGAACTATGGCTACACCTTC. It translates to CASSIFGQGNYGYTF.

J is TRBJ2-7 and V is TRBV5-1; 7 nucleotides align to TRBD1. The germline V gene encodes CDR1 SGHRS and CDR2 YFSETQ. The ends lost 4 bases at V and 1 base at J; junction bases unmatched: 11. The CDR3 spans 16 residues. The DNA for the CDR3 is TGCGCCAGCAGCGTGAGACCGGGACAGAATTCCTACGAGCAGTACTTC. Its protein is CASSVRPGQNSYEQYF.

The chain has TRBV9 and TRBJ1-3; possible D gene TRBD1, 6 bases. Germline CDR1 SGDLS, CDR2 YYNGEE. V lost 4 bases and J 0 bases, leaving 17 bases between the germline ends. The CDR3 totals 17 residues. CDR3 sequence (DNA): TGTGCCAGCAGCCCACTTGGGACAACCGACTCTGGAAACACCATATATTTT. Encoded protein: CASSPLGTTDSGNTIYF. Variable domain in full (rest from reference TRBV9 and TRBJ1-3): DSGVTQTPKHLITATGQRVTLRCSPRSGDLSVYWYQQSLDQGLQFLIQYYNGEERAKGNILERFSAQQFPDLHSELNLSSLELGDSALYFCASSPLGTTDSGNTIYFGEGSWLTVV.

V and J are TRBV4-3 and TRBJ1-4; unclear D gene. This CDR3 is built from 14 residues. The V end was cut by 5 bases, the J end by 0 bases, with 7 bases between. CDR1 LGHNA and CDR2 YSLEER come from the germline V gene. CDR3 DNA sequence: TGCGCCAGCAGCAAGACAACAACTAATGAAAAACTGTTTTTT. Translating gives CASSKTTTNEKLFF.

This clone was detected ten times or more. The chain joins TRBV4-3 to TRBJ2-7, with TRBD2 as a possible D gene (7 bases). The CDR3 runs to 14 residues. Germline CDR1 and CDR2: LGHNA and YSLEER. V was pared by 8 bases and J by 4 bases, with 18 bases between. CDR3 DNA: TGCGCCAGCTCCGCCGCGAGGGGGGGGTACGAGCAGTACTTC. Translating it yields CASSAARGGYEQYF.

DNA of the CDR3: TGTGCCAGCAGCACCCTGGGGGGACAGGGACGGTTTGAAAAACTGTTTTTT. Translation: CASSTLGGQGRFEKLFF. The chain has TRBV7-8 and TRBJ1-4; TRBD1 matches at 9 bases. With V trimmed by 5 bases and J by 7 bases, 14 bases remained unmatched. CDR1 SGHVS and CDR2 FQNEAQ come from the germline V gene. The CDR3 spans 17 residues.

The chain couples TRBV10-3 to TRBJ2-7; possible D gene TRBD1, 6 bases. The CDR3 covers 13 residues. Germline V CDR1 and CDR2: ENHRY, SYGVKD. The V end was cut by 6 bases, the J end by 2 bases, with 11 bases between. The CDR3 loop reads CAIRGPGAYEQYF. CDR3 nucleotide sequence: TGTGCCATCAGAGGTCCAGGGGCCTACGAGCAGTACTTC.

This chain links TRBV7-2 with TRBJ1-2, with 9 bases aligning to TRBD1. Germline trimming cut 1 base from V and 8 bases from J; bases unmatched to any gene: 8. Germline CDR1 SGHTA, CDR2 FQGNSA. The CDR3 is 15 amino acids. The CDR3 coding sequence is TGTGCCAGCAGCTTAGGAGGGACAGGGTTGAAAGGCTACACCTTC. It specifies CASSLGGTGLKGYTF.

The CDR3 DNA reads as TGTGCCACCAGCAGTGTCCGGGGGGGCTATGGCTACACCTTC. The encoded protein is CATSSVRGGYGYTF. V usage is TRBV15 and J usage is TRBJ1-2; D may be TRBD1 (5 bases). The V and J ends lost 3 bases and 4 bases respectively, with 12 bases between them. Looked up from germline, CDR1 is LNHNV and CDR2 is YYDKDF (reference sequence). This CDR3 has 14 amino acids.

The CDR3 DNA is TGTGCCAGCAGCCGCGGACTAGCGGGCTACTACGAGCAGTACTTC. It specifies CASSRGLAGYYEQYF. The rearrangement joins TRBV27 to TRBJ2-7; the match to TRBD2 covers 11 bases. Germline V CDR1 and CDR2: MNHEY, SMNVEV (reference sequence). The CDR3 is 15 residues long. With 6 bases clipped from V and 3 bases from J, the junction kept 7 bases outside the gene matches.

A few counts support this clone. The genes are TRBV4-1 and TRBJ2-7; possible D gene TRBD1, 6 bases. Trimming shortened V by 0 bases and J by 3 bases, and 12 bases separated the two germline ends. This CDR3 spans 15 amino acids. Germline assignment: CDR1 MGHRA and CDR2 YSYEKL. CDR3 coding DNA: TGCGCCAGCAGCCAAGATGTACAGGGTCTCTACGAGCAGTACTTC. It is translated as CASSQDVQGLYEQYF.

This sequence joins TRBV12-3 or TRBV12-4 and TRBJ1-1; weak D call: TRBD1 (6 bases). The V gene lost 4 bases and the J gene lost 6 bases, with 12 bases spanning the gap. The CDR3 has 13 residues. The CDR3 region has the DNA TGTGCCAGCAGTTCACAGGGAGTGGCTGAAGCTTTCTTT. It translates to CASSSQGVAEAFF.

The chain employs TRBV4-2 and TRBJ1-2; TRBD1 is a possible D gene (5 bases). CDR3 size: 14 residues. Germline lookup yields CDR1 LGHNA and CDR2 YNFKEQ. V was cut by 4 bases and J by 7 bases, with 16 bases left in between. The CDR3 reads CASSPLIRDFGYTF. CDR3 in DNA: TGTGCCAGCAGCCCTCTAATTAGGGACTTTGGCTACACCTTC.

This chain connects TRBV6-6 to TRBJ1-2; 10 bases agree with TRBD1. V lost 0 bases to trimming and J lost 2 bases; unmatched junction nucleotides: 3. Germline-derived CDR1 and CDR2 are MNHNY and SVGAGI (reference sequence). This CDR3 region has 16 residues. CDR3 region: CASSYSRDRGNYGYTF. For the CDR3, the DNA is TGTGCCAGCAGTTACTCCCGGGACAGGGGAAACTATGGCTACACCTTC.

V usage is TRBV4-1 and J usage is TRBJ2-4; D not certain. V was cut by 3 bases and J by 1 base, with 13 bases left in between. The germline V gene encodes CDR1 MGHRA and CDR2 YSYEKL. The CDR3 runs to 16 residues. The CDR3: CASSQVADLAKNIQYF. DNA for the CDR3: TGCGCCAGCAGCCAGGTGGCGGATCTTGCCAAAAACATTCAGTACTTC.

J is TRBJ2-3 and V is TRBV2, with D perhaps TRBD2 (5 bases). The germline V and J ends were trimmed by 7 bases and 0 bases, with 14 bases remaining between them. The CDR3 contains 15 residues. CDR1 is SNHLY, CDR2 FYNNEI, per germline. The CDR3 region is CASKGVGESTDTQYF. The CDR3 DNA sequence: TGTGCCAGCAAGGGAGTCGGAGAAAGCACAGATACGCAGTATTTT.

The V call is TRBV19, the J call TRBJ2-1; D is ambiguous. Trimming shortened V by 3 bases and J by 10 bases, and 22 bases separated the two germline ends. Germline loops: CDR1 LNHDA, CDR2 SQIVND (reference sequence). CDR3 length equals 16 residues. The CDR3 reads CASSIPSGTRPREQFF. The CDR3 nucleotides are TGTGCCAGTAGTATCCCGTCGGGTACGCGCCCTAGGGAGCAGTTCTTC.

The chain uses TRBV5-4 and TRBJ2-7; the D gene is possibly TRBD2 (7 bases). The V end was cut by 0 bases, the J end by 6 bases, with 16 bases between. This CDR3 comprises 15 residues. From germline, CDR1 is SGHNT and CDR2 YYREEE (reference sequence). CDR3 in amino acids: CASSLAGGGGLEQYF. Here the CDR3 DNA reads TGTGCCAGCAGCTTGGCTGGAGGGGGGGGCCTCGAGCAGTACTTC.

The rearrangement uses TRBV20-1 and TRBJ1-2; weak D call: TRBD1 (5 bases). The germline CDR1 and CDR2 sequences are DFQATT and SNEGSKA (reference sequence). V shed 3 bases and J shed 4 bases, with 18 bases lying between them. The CDR3 length is 15 residues. This CDR3 reads CSASIPGGESYGYTF. The DNA for the CDR3 is TGCAGTGCTAGTATTCCCGGGGGAGAAAGCTATGGCTACACCTTC.

This sequence joins TRBV30 and TRBJ1-1; TRBD1 aligns across 9 bases. The germline gives CDR1 GTSNPN, CDR2 SVGIG (reference sequence). The CDR3 has 15 residues. The J segment lost 3 bases and the V segment lost 1 base, leaving 6 bases of the junction unmatched. CDR3 sequence: CAWSGGDRVDTEAFF. CDR3 nucleotide sequence: TGTGCCTGGAGTGGCGGGGACAGGGTGGACACTGAAGCTTTCTTT.

This chain uses TRBV3-1 (or the pseudogene TRBV3-2) with TRBJ1-1, with D uncertain. V was shortened by 5 bases and J by 5 bases, with 12 bases between the two germline ends. From germline, CDR1 is LGHDT and CDR2 YNNKEL (reference sequence). The CDR3 is 13 amino acids. The CDR3 reads CASSGGRATEAFF. CDR3 sequence (DNA): TGTGCCAGCAGCGGAGGGAGGGCAACTGAAGCTTTCTTT.

This clone has a single count. The chain links TRBV6-1 to TRBJ1-1; 12 bases line up with TRBD1. CDR3 size: 16 residues. V trimming: 3 bases; J trimming: 10 bases; junction bases outside the gene matches: 12. The germline gives CDR1 MNHNS, CDR2 SASEGT. The CDR3 here is CASSDLGQGAYKGAFF. CDR3 sequence (DNA): TGTGCCAGCAGTGATTTGGGACAGGGGGCCTACAAGGGAGCTTTCTTT.

The chain is built from TRBV5-1 and TRBJ2-1; maybe TRBD1 (6 bases). Trimming cost V 3 bases and J 2 bases, with 9 bases left between them. The CDR3 spans 14 residues. Germline CDR1 is SGHRS and CDR2 is YFSETQ. The CDR3 DNA reads as TGCGCCAGCAGCTCAGGGGCCACCTACAATGAGCAGTTCTTC. This gives the protein CASSSGATYNEQFF.

This rearrangement joins TRBV11-2 to TRBJ2-7, with D uncertain. The CDR3 covers 14 residues. Germline V gene lookup returns CDR1 SGHAT and CDR2 FQNNGV. V shed 0 bases and J shed 3 bases, with 9 bases lying between them. CDR3 coding DNA: TGTGCCAGCAGCTTAGATCAGCGACTCTACGAGCAGTACTTC. Translation gives CASSLDQRLYEQYF.

The chain combines TRBV2 with TRBJ2-7; TRBD2 agrees at 9 bases. Unmatched junction bases numbered 3, after V lost 4 bases and J lost 2 bases. This CDR3 is built from 14 residues. CDR1 SNHLY and CDR2 FYNNEI come from the germline V gene. CDR3 in amino acids: CASSVSSGTYEQYF. DNA for the CDR3: TGTGCCAGCAGTGTGTCTAGCGGGACCTACGAGCAGTACTTC.

The chain uses TRBV29-1 and TRBJ1-2, with 8 bases lining up with TRBD1. After removal of 0 bases from V and 8 bases from J, the junction contained 8 bases not matched to a gene. The length of the CDR3 is 14 residues. Germline CDR1 and CDR2: SQVTM and ANQGSEA. In nucleotides, the CDR3 is TGCAGCGTTGAAGACGGGGGCAGGGGGCGCGGCTACACCTTC. This translates into CSVEDGGRGRGYTF.

V and J are TRBV7-8 and TRBJ1-2; D might be TRBD1 (6 bases). The ends were cut back, 4 bases at V and 8 bases at J, with 23 bases in the middle. Germline V gives CDR1 SGHVS, CDR2 FQNEAQ. The CDR3 contains 16 residues. The CDR3 nucleotides are TGTGCCAGCAGCTCCCCTGGCCACAGGGCGAGCTGGGGCTACACCTTC. Amino acids: CASSSPGHRASWGYTF. The whole variable domain, remainder taken from reference TRBV7-8 and TRBJ1-2, is GAGVSQSPRYKVAKRGQDVALRCDPISGHVSLFWYQQALGQGPEFLTYFQNEAQLDKSGLPSDRFFAERPEGSVSTLKIQRTQQEDSAVYLCASSSPGHRASWGYTFGSGTRLTVV.

V and J are TRBV2 and TRBJ1-4; a possible D gene is TRBD1 (5 bases). V was shortened by 9 bases and J by 3 bases, with 14 bases between the two germline ends. The CDR3 totals 14 residues. The germline CDR1 and CDR2 sequences are SNHLY and FYNNEI. CDR3 DNA sequence: TGTGCCAGTAGGATATCAGGGTCTAATGAAAAACTGTTTTTT. This sequence encodes CASRISGSNEKLFF.

The V and J genes are TRBV6-6 and TRBJ1-1, with D tentatively TRBD1 (6 bases). The germline V gene encodes CDR1 MNHNY and CDR2 SVGAGI (reference sequence). This CDR3 has 17 amino acids. V was trimmed by 5 bases and J by 1 base, leaving 20 bases between them. The CDR3 loop is CASSRRGAGWRNTEAFF. The CDR3 DNA is TGTGCCAGCAGTCGCAGGGGAGCGGGGTGGAGGAACACTGAAGCTTTCTTT.